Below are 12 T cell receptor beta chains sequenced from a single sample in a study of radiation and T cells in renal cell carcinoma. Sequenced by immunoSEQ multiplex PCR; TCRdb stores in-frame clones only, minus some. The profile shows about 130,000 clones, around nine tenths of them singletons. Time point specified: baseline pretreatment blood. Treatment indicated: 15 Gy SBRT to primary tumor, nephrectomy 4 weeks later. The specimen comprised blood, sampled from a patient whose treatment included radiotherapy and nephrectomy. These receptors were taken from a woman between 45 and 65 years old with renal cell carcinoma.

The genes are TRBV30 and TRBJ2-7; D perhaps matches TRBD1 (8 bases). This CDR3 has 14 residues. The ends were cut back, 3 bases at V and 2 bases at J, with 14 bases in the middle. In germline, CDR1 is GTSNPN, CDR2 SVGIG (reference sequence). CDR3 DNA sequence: TGTGCCTGGAGAGTACAGGGGGGGACCTACGAGCAGTACTTC. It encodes CAWRVQGGTYEQYF. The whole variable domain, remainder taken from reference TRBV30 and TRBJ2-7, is SQTIHQWPATLVQPVGSPLSLECTVEGTSNPNLYWYRQAAGRGLQLLFYSVGIGQISSEVPQNLSASRPQDRQFILSSKKLLLSDSGFYLCAWRVQGGTYEQYFGPGTRLTVT.

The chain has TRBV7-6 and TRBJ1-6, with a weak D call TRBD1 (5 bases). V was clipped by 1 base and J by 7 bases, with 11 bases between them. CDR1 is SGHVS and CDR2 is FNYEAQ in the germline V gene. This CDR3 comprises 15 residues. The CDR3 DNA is TGTGCCAGCAGCTTAGGGGGGTATCTGAATTCACCCCTCCACTTT. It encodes CASSLGGYLNSPLHF.

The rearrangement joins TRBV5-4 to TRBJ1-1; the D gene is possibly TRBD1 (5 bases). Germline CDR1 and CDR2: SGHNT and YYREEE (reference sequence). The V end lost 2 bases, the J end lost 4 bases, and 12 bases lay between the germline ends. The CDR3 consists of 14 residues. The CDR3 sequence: CASSFGGIRTEAFF. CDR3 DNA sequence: TGTGCCAGCAGCTTCGGGGGTATTCGCACTGAAGCTTTCTTT.

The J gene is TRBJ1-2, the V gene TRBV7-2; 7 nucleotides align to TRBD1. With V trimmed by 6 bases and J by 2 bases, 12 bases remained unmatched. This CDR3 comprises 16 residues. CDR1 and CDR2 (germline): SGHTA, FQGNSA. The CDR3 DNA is TGTGCCAGCAGTCGACAGGGCGGGAGCCTAAACTATGGCTACACCTTC. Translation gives CASSRQGGSLNYGYTF.

In DNA form, the CDR3 reads TGCAGCGTTGGGGCAGGTGGTGAAAAACTGTTTTTT. Protein sequence: CSVGAGGEKLFF. The chain links TRBV29-1 to TRBJ1-4; D is unresolved. Germline V gene lookup returns CDR1 SQVTM and CDR2 ANQGSEA. Trimming took 4 bases from V and 7 from J, leaving 10 bases between them. This CDR3 has 12 amino acids.

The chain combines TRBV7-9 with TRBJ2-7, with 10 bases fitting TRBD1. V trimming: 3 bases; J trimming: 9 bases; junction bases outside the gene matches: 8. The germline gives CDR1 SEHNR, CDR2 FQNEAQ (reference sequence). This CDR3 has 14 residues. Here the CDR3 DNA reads TGTGCCAGCAGCTTCGGACAGGGGGGGACCGGGCAGTACTTC. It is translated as CASSFGQGGTGQYF.

Here the CDR3 reads CASSWGDSTDTIYF. CDR3 DNA sequence: TGTGCCAGCAGCTGGGGGGATTCGACGGACACCATATATTTT. This chain links TRBV7-9 with TRBJ1-3; maybe TRBD1 (5 bases). The V end lost 4 bases, the J end lost 8 bases, and 15 bases lay between the germline ends. CDR3 length: 14 amino acids. Looked up from germline, CDR1 is SEHNR and CDR2 is FQNEAQ (reference sequence).

This CDR3 is CASSSFPTYEQYF. CDR3 bases: TGTGCCAGCAGCTCCTTCCCGACGTACGAGCAGTACTTC. The chain links TRBV7-2 to TRBJ2-7; no firm D call. The ends were cut back, 4 bases at V and 4 bases at J, with 11 bases in the middle. The CDR3 covers 13 residues. Looked up from germline, CDR1 is SGHTA and CDR2 is FQGNSA.

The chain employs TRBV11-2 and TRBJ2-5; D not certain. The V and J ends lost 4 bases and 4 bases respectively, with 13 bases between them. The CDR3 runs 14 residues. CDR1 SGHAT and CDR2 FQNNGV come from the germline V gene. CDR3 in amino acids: CASSSGRVGETQYF. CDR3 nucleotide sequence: TGTGCCAGCAGCTCTGGACGTGTTGGAGAGACCCAGTACTTC.

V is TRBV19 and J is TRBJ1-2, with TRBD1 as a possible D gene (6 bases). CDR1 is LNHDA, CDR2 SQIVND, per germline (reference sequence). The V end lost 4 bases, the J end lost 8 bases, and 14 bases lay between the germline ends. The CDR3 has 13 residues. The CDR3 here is CASSTGGGNGYTF. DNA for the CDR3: TGTGCCAGTAGTACGGGAGGGGGGAACGGCTACACCTTC.

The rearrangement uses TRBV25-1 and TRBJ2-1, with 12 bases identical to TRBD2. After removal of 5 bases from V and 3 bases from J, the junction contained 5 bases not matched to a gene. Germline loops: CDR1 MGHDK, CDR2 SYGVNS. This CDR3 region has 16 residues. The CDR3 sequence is CASSRTSGEHYNEQFF. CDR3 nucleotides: TGTGCCAGCAGTCGGACTAGCGGGGAACACTACAATGAGCAGTTCTTC.

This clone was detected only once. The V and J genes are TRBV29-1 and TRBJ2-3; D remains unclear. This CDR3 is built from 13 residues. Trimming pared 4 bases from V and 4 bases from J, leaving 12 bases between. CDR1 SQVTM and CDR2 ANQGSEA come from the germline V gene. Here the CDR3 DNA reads TGCAGCGTTGGTTTCCACGTTGCAGATACGCAGTATTTT. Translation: CSVGFHVADTQYF.